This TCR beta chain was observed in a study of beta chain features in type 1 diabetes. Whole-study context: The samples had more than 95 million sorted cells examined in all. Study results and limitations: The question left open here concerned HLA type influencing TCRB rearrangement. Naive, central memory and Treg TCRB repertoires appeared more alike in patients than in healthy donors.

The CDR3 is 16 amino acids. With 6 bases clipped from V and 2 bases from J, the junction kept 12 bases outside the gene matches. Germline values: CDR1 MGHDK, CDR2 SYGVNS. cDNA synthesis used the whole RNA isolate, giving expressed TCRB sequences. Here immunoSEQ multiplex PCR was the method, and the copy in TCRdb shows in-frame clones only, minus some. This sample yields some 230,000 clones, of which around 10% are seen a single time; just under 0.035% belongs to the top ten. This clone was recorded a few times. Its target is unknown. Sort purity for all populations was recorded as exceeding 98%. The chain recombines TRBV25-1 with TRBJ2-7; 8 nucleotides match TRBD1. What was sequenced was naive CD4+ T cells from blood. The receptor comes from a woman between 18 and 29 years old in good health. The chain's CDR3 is CASRGHDRGLTYEQYF. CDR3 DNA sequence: TGTGCCAGCAGGGGCCACGACAGGGGCCTTACCTACGAGCAGTACTTC.